A selection of T cell receptor beta chains follows, all from one sample in a study of blood T cells in healthy people across ages. TCRdb fed the 5' RACE reads into MiXCR, producing one record per CDR3 protein. The sample lists approximately 490,000 distinct CDR3 sequences, more than 20% seen once, with around 10% in the top ten. The same data also went into a second study, on T cells of mothers and their children.

The specimen sequenced was blood. The receptors here all came from a boy aged 5-17 years in good health. The CDR3 runs from the conserved cysteine through the conserved F or W. D genes are given only for firm matches. For some rows the clone size is stated as once, few or many, or as a class when expanded; others skip it.

.	TRBV27	TRBJ1-1	.	CASSTMNTEAFF	TGTGCCAGCAGTACTATGAACACTGAAGCTTTCTTT
TRBD2	TRBV12-3/TRBV12-4	TRBJ2-7	.	CASTGTSGIYEQYF	TGTGCCAGCACCGGGACTAGCGGGATTTACGAGCAGTACTTC
.	TRBV4-2	TRBJ2-3	.	CASSQGQRRTDTQYF	TGTGCCAGCAGCCAAGGTCAGAGACGCACAGATACGCAGTATTTT
.	TRBV20-1	TRBJ1-5	few	CSASMAQSTAPQHF	TGCAGTGCTAGTATGGCCCAGTCAACTGCGCCCCAGCATTTT
.	TRBV4-3	TRBJ1-4	few	CASSQDSRQDQEKLFF	TGCGCCAGCAGCCAGGATAGTCGCCAGGATCAAGAAAAACTGTTTTTT
TRBD2	TRBV7-2	TRBJ2-5	.	CASSLAGGSGPQETQYF	TGTGCCAGCAGCTTAGCCGGCGGGAGTGGGCCACAAGAGACCCAGTACTTC
.	TRBV28	TRBJ2-7	few	CATGGRPSYEQYF	TGTGCCACCGGCGGCCGACCTTCCTACGAGCAGTACTTC
.	TRBV7-2	TRBJ2-5	few	CASSSTGIQETQYF	TGTGCCAGCAGCTCAACAGGGATTCAAGAGACCCAGTACTTC
.	TRBV20-1	TRBJ2-5	few	CSAVIQGNPGKETQYF	TGCAGTGCAGTGATACAGGGAAACCCAGGGAAAGAGACCCAGTACTTC
.	TRBV4-3	TRBJ2-3	few	CASSQDTGTTDTQYF	TGCGCCAGCAGCCAAGACACAGGGACCACAGATACGCAGTATTTT
.	TRBV6-5	TRBJ2-3	.	CASSSRIRGYGSDTQYF	TGTGCCAGCAGTTCCCGGATCAGGGGATATGGTTCAGATACGCAGTATTTT
TRBD1	TRBV6-6	TRBJ2-7	.	CASTSGLTGGFYEQYF	TGTGCCAGCACATCCGGACTTACAGGGGGATTTTACGAGCAGTACTTC
TRBD2	TRBV29-1	TRBJ2-7	many	CSVELAGATYEQYF	TGCAGCGTTGAGCTAGCGGGGGCTACCTACGAGCAGTACTTC
.	TRBV20-1	TRBJ1-5	many	CSANQDSNQPQHF	TGCAGTGCAAATCAGGATAGCAATCAGCCCCAGCATTTT
.	TRBV5-1	TRBJ2-1	.	CASSLVSGVVNGQFF	TGCGCCAGCAGCTTGGTATCGGGAGTGGTAAATGGGCAGTTCTTC
TRBD1	TRBV7-9	TRBJ2-5	.	CASSSGDRGQETQYF	TGTGCCAGCAGCTCCGGGGACAGGGGCCAAGAGACCCAGTACTTC
.	TRBV4-3	TRBJ2-5	few	CASSQSPGLIGTQYF	TGCGCCAGCAGCCAATCTCCGGGGCTGATAGGGACCCAGTACTTC
TRBD1	TRBV25-1	TRBJ2-1	few	CASSVSTGSEQFF	TGTGCCAGCAGTGTTTCGACAGGGAGTGAGCAGTTCTTC
.	TRBV29-1	TRBJ2-1	.	CSVEPAVGEGQRNEQFF	TGCAGCGTTGAACCGGCGGTCGGTGAGGGGCAGCGCAATGAGCAGTTCTTC
.	TRBV29-1	TRBJ2-7	many	CSVEGGDEQYF	TGCAGCGTTGAAGGTGGAGACGAGCAGTACTTC
.	TRBV20-1	TRBJ2-5	.	CSAQYRGLETQYF	TGCAGTGCTCAGTACAGGGGACTAGAGACCCAGTACTTC
TRBD2	TRBV11-2	TRBJ2-1	many	CASSLGTSGGDEQFF	TGTGCCAGCAGCCTCGGGACTAGCGGGGGTGATGAGCAGTTCTTC
TRBD2	TRBV7-8	TRBJ2-3	.	CASSPGTSGMNPVDTQYF	TGTGCCAGCAGCCCGGGGACTAGCGGGATGAACCCCGTTGATACGCAGTATTTT
TRBD1	TRBV29-1	TRBJ2-3	.	CSVPAGGFTDTQYF	TGCAGCGTTCCTGCAGGGGGTTTCACAGATACGCAGTATTTT
.	TRBV27	TRBJ1-6	.	CASSLNGGYSPLHF	TGTGCCAGCAGTTTAAATGGGGGATATTCACCCCTCCACTTT
.	TRBV6-5	TRBJ2-7	many	CASSYQGLQTYEQYF	TGTGCCAGCAGTTACCAGGGACTCCAGACCTACGAGCAGTACTTC
.	TRBV20-1	TRBJ2-3	.	CSARGGGNTQYF	TGCAGTGCTAGAGGAGGGGGAAATACGCAGTATTTT
.	TRBV6-2/TRBV6-3	TRBJ2-3	few	CASSYPIAGTQYF	TGTGCCAGCAGTTACCCGATCGCGGGGACGCAGTATTTT
TRBD2	TRBV4-3	TRBJ2-7	.	CASSQEVKRGDYEQYF	TGCGCCAGCAGCCAAGAGGTTAAGCGGGGGGACTACGAGCAGTACTTC
TRBD1	TRBV19	TRBJ1-5	few	CASSLGTGGGQPQHF	TGTGCCAGTAGCCTTGGGACAGGGGGCGGTCAGCCCCAGCATTTT
TRBD2	TRBV7-2	TRBJ2-2	few	CASSLGTIGPGELFF	TGTGCCAGCAGCCTCGGGACTATAGGACCCGGGGAGCTGTTTTTT
TRBD2	TRBV5-1	TRBJ2-5	.	CAGSYTSGRGETQYF	TGCGCCGGCAGCTATACTAGCGGGAGAGGAGAGACCCAGTACTTC
.	TRBV6-5	TRBJ1-2	many	CASSYQGSYGYTF	TGTGCCAGCAGTTACCAGGGAAGCTATGGCTACACCTTC
.	TRBV28	TRBJ1-4	.	CASSLGGLSNEKLFF	TGTGCCAGCAGTCTGGGGGGGCTGAGTAATGAAAAACTGTTTTTT
TRBD1	TRBV4-3	TRBJ1-2	.	CASSQVVQGVYDYTF	TGCGCCAGCAGCCAAGTGGTCCAGGGGGTATATGACTACACCTTC
.	TRBV12-3/TRBV12-4	TRBJ2-3	few	CASTLELLSGTQYF	TGTGCCAGCACTCTGGAACTCCTGAGCGGTACGCAGTATTTT
TRBD1	TRBV27	TRBJ1-2	few	CASSPPTGYGYTF	TGTGCCAGCAGTCCGCCGACAGGGTATGGCTACACCTTC